The clone carrying this T cell receptor beta chain has more than one count but fewer than ten. The target antigen is unknown. The germline CDR1 and CDR2 sequences are SGDLS and YYNGEE. CDR3 length: 18 amino acids. With 4 bases clipped from V and 0 bases from J, the junction kept 14 bases outside the gene matches. The record originates from a study of vaccination effects on CD4 cells after COVID-19. Study as a whole: At 16 days and at one week before vaccination, samples were given by two convalescent patients.

This table comes from immunoSEQ multiplex PCR, and its TCRdb copy is limited to in-frame clones, with some not included. This sample has tens of thousands of clones; about 80% occur once, and the top ten carry approximately 35%. General study results and limits: Clones of infection and vaccine origin contracted markedly late after vaccination. Early post-infection timepoints were absent, and convalescent patients were few.

The ViraFEST assay expanded antigen-specific CD4+ T cells with viral peptide pools before sequencing. At the end of more than 8 days of culture, CD4+ T cells were isolated. The person had PCR-confirmed SARS-CoV-2 infection between March and December 2020. This TCR derives from a human donor who had a prior SARS-CoV-2 infection. V gene TRBV9 combines with J gene TRBJ1-2; 8 bases match TRBD1. The sequencing here drew on CD4+ T cells from PBMCs cultured with a peptide pool, taken before COVID-19 vaccination. Here the CDR3 reads CASSPMTGVARANYGYTF. The CDR3 DNA reads TGTGCCAGCAGCCCGATGACAGGGGTGGCAAGGGCTAACTATGGCTACACCTTC.